This TCR beta chain was recovered during a study of blood T cell repertoires in COVID-19. V lost 6 bases to trimming and J lost 2 bases; unmatched junction nucleotides: 7. This CDR3 comprises 15 residues. The germline CDR1 and CDR2 sequences are LNHDA and SQIVND (reference sequence). Data came from immunoSEQ multiplex PCR; TCRdb stores just in-frame clones and leaves some out. Of approximately 170,000 clones listed, 83% are singletons. Sample: peripheral blood. The clonotype was recovered from a woman in her sixties or seventies with COVID-19, enrolled during active disease. The chain employs TRBV19 and TRBJ2-3; 8 nucleotides line up with TRBD2. As DNA, the CDR3 is TGTGCCAGTAGCCCAGGAGCGGGAGACACAGATACGCAGTATTTT. This gives the protein CASSPGAGDTDTQYF.